This is a list of T cell receptor beta chains from one sample in a study of CD8 T cells in Susac syndrome. TCRdb re-called the immunoSEQ multiplex PCR reads through MiXCR, storing one row per CDR3 protein. Of about 430,000 distinct CDR3 sequences listed, approximately 89% were seen once; the top ten hold under 0.15%. Source material: CD8+ T cells from PBMCs. These receptors all stem from a human donor with multiple sclerosis. CDR3s include the opening cysteine and the closing phenylalanine or tryptophan. D genes are given only for firm matches. A clone size is listed for some rows: how often the clone was seen (once, few, many), or a class if it is expanded.

.	TRBV7-9	TRBD2	TRBJ2-1	CATPRVSGSKGNEQFF	TGTGCCACCCCACGGGTTAGCGGGAGTAAGGGCAATGAGCAGTTCTTC
.	TRBV2	TRBD2	TRBJ2-1	CASNGGLAGVRNEQFF	TGTGCCAGCAATGGAGGACTAGCGGGAGTTCGAAATGAGCAGTTCTTC
.	TRBV6-1	.	TRBJ2-1	CASSAWYGPGNEQFF	TGTGCCAGCAGTGCATGGTATGGGCCGGGGAATGAGCAGTTCTTC
.	TRBV5-1	.	TRBJ1-1	CASSLGWGPHTEAFF	TGCGCCAGCAGCTTGGGTTGGGGACCCCACACTGAAGCTTTCTTT
.	TRBV12-3/TRBV12-4	TRBD2	TRBJ2-1	CASTEGRSGRGEQFF	TGTGCCAGCACCGAAGGGAGGAGCGGGAGGGGTGAGCAGTTCTTC
once	TRBV6-1	.	TRBJ1-1	CASSERLGLLNTEAFF	TGTGCCAGCAGTGAACGATTGGGGCTCTTGAACACTGAAGCTTTCTTT
.	TRBV9	.	TRBJ1-2	CASSEGDGVGFEGYTF	TGTGCCAGCAGCGAGGGGGATGGGGTAGGGTTTGAGGGCTACACCTTC
.	TRBV27	TRBD1	TRBJ1-2	CASSLSLTGGYGYTF	TGTGCCAGCAGTTTATCCCTGACAGGGGGGTATGGCTACACCTTC
.	TRBV28	TRBD1	TRBJ1-5	CASRLGDRYNQPQHF	TGTGCCAGCAGATTAGGGGACAGATACAATCAGCCCCAGCATTTT
.	TRBV25-1	.	TRBJ2-1	CASSEVRDWRVEQFF	TGTGCCAGCAGTGAAGTCCGGGATTGGCGGGTAGAGCAGTTCTTC
once	TRBV10-3	.	TRBJ1-1	CAISWENEAFF	TGTGCCATCAGTTGGGAGAATGAAGCTTTCTTT
.	TRBV18	.	TRBJ2-7	CASSTDRFDEQYF	TGTGCCAGCTCAACCGACAGGTTTGACGAGCAGTACTTC
.	TRBV11-3	TRBD2	TRBJ2-1	CASSFWTSGSYNEQFF	TGTGCCAGCAGCTTCTGGACTAGCGGGAGTTACAATGAGCAGTTCTTC
.	TRBV5-1	.	TRBJ2-2	CASSSNQGTGELFF	TGCGCCAGCAGCTCAAATCAGGGGACCGGGGAGCTGTTTTTT
.	TRBV19	.	TRBJ1-2	CASRIGYYGYTF	TGTGCCAGTAGGATTGGCTACTATGGCTACACCTTC
.	TRBV6-4	.	TRBJ2-7	CGGWTLTYEQYF	TGTGGAGGGTGGACGTTGACCTACGAGCAGTACTTC
.	TRBV5-6	.	TRBJ1-1	CASSLPGQAYTEAFF	TGTGCCAGCAGCTTACCGGGCCAAGCTTACACTGAAGCTTTCTTT
.	TRBV2	.	TRBJ2-3	CASSLGEQPSTDTQYF	TGTGCCAGCAGCCTAGGGGAACAGCCTAGCACAGATACGCAGTATTTT
.	TRBV11-2	TRBD2	TRBJ2-7	CASSFGLAGPYEQYF	TGTGCCAGCAGTTTTGGACTAGCGGGCCCCTACGAGCAGTACTTC
.	TRBV2	TRBD1	TRBJ2-1	CASTGQGAYNEQFF	TGTGCCAGCACCGGACAGGGGGCCTACAATGAGCAGTTCTTC
.	TRBV6-1	.	TRBJ1-4	CASSETVGNEKLFF	TGTGCCAGCAGTGAGACAGTAGGGAATGAAAAACTGTTTTTT
.	TRBV11-2	.	TRBJ1-1	CASSRPGANTEAFF	TGTGCCAGCAGCCGGCCCGGGGCGAACACTGAAGCTTTCTTT
.	TRBV6-1	TRBD2	TRBJ2-5	CASSEEWFGSGDQETQYF	TGTGCCAGCAGTGAAGAGTGGTTCGGGAGCGGGGACCAAGAGACCCAGTACTTC
.	TRBV4-1	.	TRBJ2-1	CASSQEGAGSSYNGQFF	TGCGCCAGCAGCCAAGAGGGGGCGGGGAGCTCCTACAATGGGCAGTTCTTC
.	TRBV6-6	.	TRBJ1-1	CASSLPGTLNTEAFF	TGTGCCAGCAGTCTACCCGGGACATTGAACACTGAAGCTTTCTTT
.	TRBV6-1	.	TRBJ2-5	CASSERETQYF	TGTGCCAGCAGTGAACGGGAGACCCAGTACTTC
.	TRBV6-6	.	TRBJ1-1	CASAEGLGNTEAFF	TGTGCCAGCGCCGAGGGCCTAGGGAACACTGAAGCTTTCTTT
.	TRBV4-1	TRBD1	TRBJ2-1	CASSHAGGFNEQFF	TGCGCCAGCAGCCATGCAGGGGGCTTCAATGAGCAGTTCTTC
.	TRBV7-9	.	TRBJ2-7	CASSLGLGEEYEQYF	TGTGCCAGCAGCTTAGGTTTAGGGGAGGAGTACGAGCAGTACTTC
.	TRBV13	TRBD1	TRBJ2-7	CASSSGTGVEQYF	TGTGCCAGCAGCTCCGGGACAGGGGTCGAGCAGTACTTC
.	TRBV6-2/TRBV6-3	.	TRBJ1-1	CASRSRVQDEGTEAFF	TGTGCCAGCAGAAGTCGAGTCCAGGACGAAGGCACTGAAGCTTTCTTT
few	TRBV3-1	TRBD1	TRBJ1-5	CASSQRTGGSNQPQHF	TGTGCCAGCAGCCAAAGGACAGGGGGAAGCAATCAGCCCCAGCATTTT
once	TRBV27	.	TRBJ2-5	CASSLSGGEGPNPETQYF	TGTGCCAGCAGTTTATCGGGGGGCGAGGGACCCAACCCAGAGACCCAGTACTTC
.	TRBV19	.	TRBJ2-7	CASSAGTYEQYF	TGTGCCAGTAGTGCGGGGACCTACGAGCAGTACTTC
once	TRBV28	.	TRBJ1-1	CASRLSVTFDTNTEAFF	TGTGCCAGCAGGCTAAGCGTTACCTTCGACACGAACACTGAAGCTTTCTTT
.	TRBV6-1	.	TRBJ2-7	CASSEVNSADPYEQYF	TGTGCCAGCAGTGAAGTGAATAGCGCCGACCCCTACGAGCAGTACTTC
.	TRBV2	TRBD1	TRBJ2-7	CASCTPQGAVNEQYF	TGTGCCAGCTGTACCCCACAGGGGGCGGTGAACGAGCAGTACTTC
.	TRBV2	.	TRBJ1-2	CASMRTGGNGYTF	TGTGCCAGCATGCGGACGGGAGGGAATGGCTACACCTTC
once	TRBV7-9	.	TRBJ2-6	CASRTGEYSGANVLTF	TGTGCCAGCAGGACAGGCGAGTACTCTGGGGCCAACGTCCTGACTTTC
.	TRBV3-1	.	TRBJ1-1	CASSHPNTEAFF	TGTGCCAGCAGCCACCCGAACACTGAAGCTTTCTTT
.	TRBV6-5	.	TRBJ1-4	CASSYPKGDRANEKLFF	TGTGCCAGCAGTTACCCCAAAGGTGATCGGGCTAATGAAAAACTGTTTTTT
.	TRBV4-1	.	TRBJ1-1	CASSQEFEAFF	TGCGCCAGCAGCCAAGAGTTTGAAGCTTTCTTT
.	TRBV5-4	.	TRBJ1-3	CASSLGQGDTIYF	TGTGCCAGCAGCTTGGGACAAGGTGACACCATATATTTT
.	TRBV27	TRBD1	TRBJ2-3	CASSGWDSRTDTQYF	TGTGCCAGCAGTGGATGGGACAGTCGCACAGATACGCAGTATTTT
once	TRBV18	TRBD1	TRBJ2-4	CASSPSTGGAKNIQYF	TGTGCCAGCTCACCATCAACAGGGGGGGCCAAAAACATTCAGTACTTC
.	TRBV12-3/TRBV12-4	.	TRBJ2-5	CASSSRTGRTQYF	TGTGCCAGCAGTAGTCGAACCGGTCGGACCCAGTACTTC
few	TRBV19	.	TRBJ2-1	CASSPGGGGNEQFF	TGTGCCAGTTCCCCGGGGGGAGGGGGGAATGAGCAGTTCTTC